This T cell receptor (beta chain) comes out of a study of blood T cell repertoires in COVID-19. Losses at the gene ends were 4 bases for V and 5 bases for J; bases not matched to a gene: 3. The CDR3 runs to 13 residues. The germline gives CDR1 SGHKS, CDR2 YYEKEE (reference sequence). Here immunoSEQ multiplex PCR was the method, and the copy in TCRdb shows in-frame clones only, minus some. Here the sample spans approximately 53,000 clones, 82% being singletons. In its sample, this clone was seen a few times. This chain connects TRBV5-5 to TRBJ1-2; 9 bases agree with TRBD1. Material: peripheral blood. The source is a woman aged 55-70 years with acute or convalescent COVID-19. The DNA of the CDR3 is TGTGCCAGCAGCCGCGGGACAGGGTATGGCTACACCTTC. This gives the protein CASSRGTGYGYTF.